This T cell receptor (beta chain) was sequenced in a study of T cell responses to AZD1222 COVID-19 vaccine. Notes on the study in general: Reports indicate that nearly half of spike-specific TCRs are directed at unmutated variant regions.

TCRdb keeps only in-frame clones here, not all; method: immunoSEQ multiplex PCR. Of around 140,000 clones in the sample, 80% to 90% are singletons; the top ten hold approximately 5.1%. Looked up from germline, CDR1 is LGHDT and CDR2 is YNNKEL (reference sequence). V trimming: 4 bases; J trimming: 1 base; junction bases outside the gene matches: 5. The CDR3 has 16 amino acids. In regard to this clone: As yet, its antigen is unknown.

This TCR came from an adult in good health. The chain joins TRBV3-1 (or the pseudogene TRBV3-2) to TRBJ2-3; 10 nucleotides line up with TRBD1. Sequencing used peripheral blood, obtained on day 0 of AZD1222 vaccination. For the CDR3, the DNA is TGTGCCAGCAGCCTCGGGACAGGGGTGGGCACAGATACGCAGTATTTT. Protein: CASSLGTGVGTDTQYF.